What follows describes a single T cell receptor beta chain. Its antigen is undetermined. Enrollment shut out patients with autoimmune disease history or systemic immunosuppression. The sample is drawn from a study of OX40 agonist ivuxolimab in advanced cancers. For the study at large: Among those enrolled, mean age was about 62 years (range about 23 to 80) and about 81% were male.

The study, taken as a whole, reports: Also present in some nonresponders was a low level of normalized T-cell clonal expansion.

The ends were cut back, 1 base at V and 1 base at J, with 5 bases in the middle. This CDR3 has 14 amino acids. Per germline, CDR1 SGHTA and CDR2 FQGNSA. Only in-frame clones appear in the TCRdb table, and some are missing; sequencing was by immunoSEQ multiplex PCR. The sample has approximately 90,000 clones, about 90% seen once; the top ten hold approximately 9.3%. This clonotype was sampled from an adult with an advanced solid tumor such as melanoma, head and neck, liver or kidney cancer. Source: CD4+ or CD8+ T cells sorted from blood, taken in a trial of the OX40 agonist ivuxolimab. V gene TRBV7-2 combines with J gene TRBJ1-5; D may be TRBD1 (5 bases). The CDR3 loop is CASSLGDSNQPQHF. CDR3 bases: TGTGCCAGCAGCTTAGGGGACAGCAATCAGCCCCAGCATTTT.